This record concerns one TCR beta chain sequence. Its antigen is unidentified. This entry is derived from a study of cytomegalovirus exposure and HLA in healthy donors. Whole-study findings and limits: Compared with the roughly 700-donor mean, an Asian-associated ancestry cluster reportedly had fewer N-insertions, according to a later analysis.

PCR employed 60 Vbeta and 13 Jbeta primers. The protocol was immunoSEQ multiplex PCR, while the TCRdb copy is restricted to in-frame clones and leaves out a portion. Among approximately 180,000 clones listed, approximately 72% were seen once. Germline assignment: CDR1 LNHDA and CDR2 SQIVND (reference sequence). CDR3 length equals 15 residues. The V gene end was trimmed by 5 bases and the J gene end by 2 bases; junction bases not matched to a gene: 3. The source is a human donor in good health. This sequence joins TRBV19 and TRBJ2-6; 7 positions match TRBD1. Sequencing was performed on PBMCs. DNA for the CDR3: TGTGCCAGTAGTTCTCAGGGGGCTGGGGCCAACGTCCTGACTTTC. Protein product: CASSSQGAGANVLTF.